One and the same sample provided the 10 T cell receptor beta chains below, sequenced in a study of PD-1 blockade in classical Hodgkin lymphoma. Profiling relied on immunoSEQ multiplex PCR, and the TCRdb table lists in-frame clones only, not all of them. The top ten clones hold about 11% of a sample with 14,000 to 15,000 clones, around 64% of them seen once. Exposure to brentuximab vedotin varied, and each patient had relapsed following autologous stem cell transplantation. Specimen: peripheral blood mononuclear cells (PBMCs), collected at baseline. Receptor source: a human donor with classical Hodgkin lymphoma.

J is TRBJ1-1 and V is TRBV27; D gene unclear. Trimming cost V 5 bases and J 2 bases, with 15 bases left between them. The CDR3 sequence is 15 residues long. CDR1 MNHEY and CDR2 SMNVEV come from the germline V gene (reference sequence). The CDR3 is CASSPIGLPNTEAFF. The CDR3 DNA follows: TGTGCCAGCAGTCCTATAGGGCTACCAAACACTGAAGCTTTCTTT.

The chain links TRBV28 to TRBJ1-1, with 7 bases identical to TRBD1. Looked up from germline, CDR1 is MDHEN and CDR2 is SYDVKM. This CDR3 is 13 amino acids long. J gave up 9 bases and V 2 bases, and 6 bases lay outside the gene matches. The CDR3 nucleotides read TGTGCCAGCAGTTTAGAGGGACAGCGGAAAGCTTTCTTT. Protein sequence: CASSLEGQRKAFF.

This clone was seen a few times. The chain links TRBV21-1 to TRBJ2-2; the table's D call TRBD1 went unverified against the DNA. TRBV21-1 is listed as a pseudogene. The CDR3 runs 17 residues. The CDR3 protein is CARGVLRGLERTGELFF. The CDR3 bases are TGTGCCCGAGGGGTGTTAAGGGGGCTTGAACGGACCGGGGAGCTGTTTTTT.

The V gene is TRBV28, the J gene TRBJ2-5; D possibly corresponds to TRBD2 (6 bases). V gave up 5 bases and J gave up 3 bases, with 16 bases separating them. The CDR3 extends over 15 amino acids. Germline-derived CDR1 and CDR2 are MDHEN and SYDVKM. CDR3 protein: CASSPPGEVKETQYF. CDR3 sequence (DNA): TGTGCCAGCAGTCCCCCGGGGGAGGTAAAAGAGACCCAGTACTTC.

J is TRBJ2-3 and V is TRBV9, with D hard to call. Germline CDR1 and CDR2: SGDLS and YYNGEE. The CDR3 is made up of 14 amino acids. V was clipped by 0 bases and J by 4 bases, with 9 bases between them. The CDR3 loop is CASSVVGNADTQYF. The CDR3 DNA follows: TGTGCCAGCAGCGTAGTGGGGAACGCAGATACGCAGTATTTT.

The chain recombines TRBV6-4 with TRBJ2-3; TRBD2 aligns across 10 bases. This CDR3 contains 15 residues. The germline gives CDR1 MRHNA, CDR2 SNTAGT. V was clipped by 3 bases and J by 1 base; unmatched bases: 1. The CDR3 DNA follows: TGTGCCAGCAGTGAGGGGACTAGCGGCACAGATACGCAGTATTTT. Translated, it gives CASSEGTSGTDTQYF.

V is TRBV4-1 and J is TRBJ2-5, with D hard to call. This CDR3 is built from 16 residues. Germline V gene lookup returns CDR1 MGHRA and CDR2 YSYEKL. V was clipped by 4 bases and J by 0 bases, with 15 bases between them. The CDR3 protein is CASSPQSARYQETQYF. The CDR3 DNA is TGCGCCAGCAGCCCCCAGAGTGCCCGGTACCAAGAGACCCAGTACTTC.

CDR3 sequence: CASSLDSGSDTQYF. CDR3 DNA sequence: TGTGCCAGCAGCTTGGACAGTGGGTCAGATACGCAGTATTTT. This chain uses TRBV5-4 with TRBJ2-3; D gene unclear. The CDR3 has 14 amino acids. V dropped 0 bases and J dropped 4 bases, with 9 bases sitting between them. In germline, CDR1 is SGHNT, CDR2 YYREEE (reference sequence).

This clone came up a few times. The V and J genes are TRBV7-9 and TRBJ2-1; 10 bases match TRBD1. From germline, CDR1 is SEHNR and CDR2 FQNEAQ (reference sequence). J was trimmed by 6 bases and V by 5 bases; bases with no gene match: 4. The CDR3 totals 14 residues. The CDR3 protein is CASSIRTGGNEQFF. CDR3 nucleotides: TGTGCCAGCAGCATACGGACAGGGGGCAATGAGCAGTTCTTC.

This sequence joins TRBV27 and TRBJ2-7; possibly TRBD1 for D (6 bases). The CDR3 is 14 residues long. Trimming left V 8 bases short and J 0 bases short, with 14 bases between. The V gene's germline CDR1 is MNHEY and CDR2 SMNVEV (reference sequence). CDR3 sequence: CASQGTASSYEQYF. The CDR3 DNA is TGTGCCAGCCAGGGGACGGCTAGCTCCTACGAGCAGTACTTC.